A single sample gave rise to the 8 T cell receptor beta chains below, sequenced in a study of T cell repertoires in cytomegalovirus infection (dated 2019 in TCRdb). Their antigens are not known. Sequencing used an Illumina HiSeq 1500. Using fastp at Q25 and MiXCR, TCRdb reprocessed the public reads and kept productive beta chains. Every distinct CDR3 protein forms one entry, paired with its most common genes and DNA. Across this sample there are about 700,000 distinct CDR3 sequences, with around 35% seen only once. The ten largest account for roughly 18% of the sample. Interpreted using the paper, the treatment or condition label stands for: in vitro stimulation with specific CMV peptide epitopes to enrich CMV-specific T cells. The specimen was cultured PBMCs, collected from culture after CMV antigen stimulation. These receptors were taken from a human donor in good health (CMV status not recorded). Some clones in this sample may be carry-over from other donors' samples.

The chain combines TRBV9 with TRBJ1-3; D call uncertain. This CDR3 spans 15 amino acids. In germline, CDR1 is SGDLS, CDR2 YYNGEE. Trimming took off 0 bases at V and 4 bases at J, with 11 bases between the two ends. For the CDR3, the DNA is TGTGCCAGCAGCGTAGCCGGGATAAGCGGAAACACCATATATTTT. Translating it yields CASSVAGISGNTIYF.

This clonotype has a handful of counts. J is TRBJ2-5 and V is TRBV7-9; D unresolved. With 5 bases removed from V and 2 bases from J, the gap between germline ends came to 15 bases. Germline values: CDR1 SEHNR, CDR2 FQNEAQ (reference sequence). The CDR3 has 15 residues. The CDR3 here is CASSARPRWQETQYF. The CDR3 nucleotides read TGTGCCAGCAGCGCCAGGCCCCGCTGGCAAGAGACCCAGTACTTC.

The chain links TRBV4-1 to TRBJ2-3; 11 bases fit TRBD2. The CDR3 length is 15 residues. Per germline, CDR1 MGHRA and CDR2 YSYEKL. V dropped 5 bases and J dropped 4; count of bases not matched to a gene: 5. The CDR3 bases are TGCGCCAGCAGCACCCGACTAGCGGGGTCAGATACGCAGTATTTT. The encoded protein is CASSTRLAGSDTQYF.

The V and J genes are TRBV7-2 and TRBJ2-3, with D maybe TRBD2 (5 bases). The CDR3 is made up of 18 amino acids. Germline CDR1 and CDR2: SGHTA and FQGNSA. V was clipped by 4 bases and J by 2 bases, with 22 bases between them. The CDR3 nucleotides are TGTGCCAGCAGCTATCGCCCCCTTGCGGGCGATTCCACAGATACGCAGTATTTT. It encodes CASSYRPLAGDSTDTQYF.

This clonotype was detected many times. The chain joins TRBV7-2 to TRBJ1-1; D gene unclear. The CDR3 covers 11 residues. The V end lost 4 bases, the J end lost 8 bases, and 8 bases lay between the germline ends. Germline V lookup: CDR1 SGHTA, CDR2 FQGNSA. The CDR3 DNA is TGTGCCAGCAGCTCCCTTAGCGAAGCTTTCTTT. Translated: CASSSLSEAFF.

This clonotype was detected many times. The chain carries TRBV12-3 or TRBV12-4 and TRBJ1-4; D ambiguous. This CDR3 comprises 15 residues. V dropped 4 bases and J dropped 5 bases, with 14 bases sitting between them. CDR3 loop: CASSSDGLGNEKLFF. The CDR3 region has the DNA TGTGCCAGCAGTTCCGACGGACTTGGGAATGAAAAACTGTTTTTT.

This clonotype was counted ten times or more. This chain joins TRBV6-5 and TRBJ2-3; D not resolved. The V gene lost 3 bases and the J gene lost 0 bases, with 10 bases spanning the gap. The CDR3 totals 15 residues. Germline CDR1 and CDR2: MNHEY and SVGAGI. In DNA, the CDR3 is TGTGCCAGCAGTTATGCTGTTGGTAGCACAGATACGCAGTATTTT. This encodes CASSYAVGSTDTQYF.

The chain has TRBV5-5 and TRBJ2-7; D perhaps matches TRBD1 (6 bases). Germline V gives CDR1 SGHKS, CDR2 YYEKEE (reference sequence). V gave up 2 bases and J gave up 5 bases, with 14 bases separating them. The CDR3 loop spans 14 amino acids. CDR3: CASSFLNRDHEQYF. CDR3 sequence (DNA): TGTGCCAGCAGCTTTTTGAACAGGGACCACGAGCAGTACTTC.